These 32 T cell receptor beta chains were sequenced from one sample in a study of cytomegalovirus exposure and HLA in healthy donors. 60 Vbeta and 13 Jbeta primers were used in PCR. Here immunoSEQ multiplex PCR was the method, and the copy in TCRdb shows in-frame clones only, minus some. The sample holds some 20,000 clones, 60% to 80% seen once. Sequences were obtained from PBMCs. The receptors derive from a man younger than 35 in good health and CMV-seronegative.

This clone turned up a few times. The chain combines TRBV5-1 with TRBJ2-1; no clear D gene. This CDR3 has 11 residues. V was pared by 3 bases and J by 6 bases, with 4 bases between. CDR1 is SGHRS and CDR2 is YFSETQ in the germline V gene. CDR3 in amino acids: CASSYSNEQFF. For the CDR3, the DNA is TGCGCCAGCAGCTACAGCAATGAGCAGTTCTTC. Full variable domain (remainder filled in from reference TRBV5-1 and TRBJ2-1): KAGVTQTPRYLIKTRGQQVTLSCSPISGHRSVSWYQQTPGQGLQFLFEYFSETQRNKGNFPGRFSGRQFSNSRSEMNVSTLELGDSALYLCASSYSNEQFFGPGTRLTVL.

The chain joins TRBV5-6 to TRBJ1-6; 9 positions agree with TRBD1. The CDR3 is 16 amino acids. Germline loops: CDR1 SGHDT, CDR2 YYEEEE. Trimming cost V 5 bases and J 8 bases; bases outside gene matches: 11. The CDR3 nucleotides are TGTGCCAGCAGGTCCGAGGGACAGGGATTTGATTCACCCCTCCACTTT. It translates to CASRSEGQGFDSPLHF. Full variable domain (remainder filled in from reference TRBV5-6 and TRBJ1-6): DAGVTQSPTHLIKTRGQQVTLRCSPKSGHDTVSWYQQALGQGPQFIFQYYEEEERQRGNFPDRFSGHQFPNYSSELNVNALLLGDSALYLCASRSEGQGFDSPLHFGNGTRLTVT.

This rearrangement joins TRBV2 to TRBJ2-5; 11 nucleotides match TRBD2. Germline V gene sequence: CDR1 SNHLY, CDR2 FYNNEI. CDR3 length equals 12 residues. Losses at the gene ends were 9 bases for V and 4 bases for J; bases not matched to a gene: 1. The CDR3 protein is CASLAGGETQYF. The CDR3 bases are TGTGCCAGTCTAGCGGGAGGAGAGACCCAGTACTTC.

The chain employs TRBV30 and TRBJ1-4; D perhaps matches TRBD1 (6 bases). The V and J ends lost 3 bases and 8 bases respectively, with 16 bases between them. The germline CDR1 and CDR2 sequences are GTSNPN and SVGIG (reference sequence). This CDR3 region has 14 residues. DNA for the CDR3: TGTGCCTGGAGCAGACAGGCCCGTGGCGAAAAACTGTTTTTT. It codes for CAWSRQARGEKLFF.

The V gene is TRBV30, the J gene TRBJ1-2; D is unresolved. The CDR3 length is 11 residues. Trimming took off 5 bases at V and 4 bases at J, with 8 bases between the two ends. Per the germline V gene, CDR1 is GTSNPN and CDR2 is SVGIG (reference sequence). In DNA form, the CDR3 reads TGTGCCTGGGCGAGGATCTATGGCTACACCTTC. It yields the protein CAWARIYGYTF.

The chain couples TRBV29-1 to TRBJ2-7; D is unclear. V was cut by 4 bases and J by 1 base, with 8 bases left in between. Germline V gene sequence: CDR1 SQVTM, CDR2 ANQGSEA. The CDR3 loop spans 12 amino acids. CDR3 sequence (DNA): TGCAGCGTTGGGGCAGATTCCTACGAGCAGTACTTC. As protein: CSVGADSYEQYF.

This sequence joins TRBV30 and TRBJ1-2; D might be TRBD1 (5 bases). V gave up 2 bases and J gave up 4 bases, with 11 bases separating them. This CDR3 contains 13 residues. Germline CDR1 and CDR2: GTSNPN and SVGIG (reference sequence). The CDR3 nucleotides are TGTGCCTGGAGTTTAGTCGGGGGCTATGGCTACACCTTC. Translation gives CAWSLVGGYGYTF. The full variable domain, in which reference TRBV30 and TRBJ1-2 provide the parts outside the CDR3, is SQTIHQWPATLVQPVGSPLSLECTVEGTSNPNLYWYRQAAGRGLQLLFYSVGIGQISSEVPQNLSASRPQDRQFILSSKKLLLSDSGFYLCAWSLVGGYGYTFGSGTRLTVV.

This chain joins TRBV30 and TRBJ2-3; a possible D gene is TRBD1 (6 bases). V was cut by 4 bases and J by 2 bases, with 13 bases left in between. The CDR3 is 14 amino acids. Germline V gene lookup returns CDR1 GTSNPN and CDR2 SVGIG (reference sequence). CDR3 amino acids: CAWTGEFNTDTQYF. CDR3 nucleotides: TGTGCCTGGACAGGGGAGTTCAACACAGATACGCAGTATTTT.

DNA for the CDR3: TGTGCCAGCAGCCAGATCAGGGACAGGGCCACTGAAGCTTTCTTT. Amino acid sequence: CASSQIRDRATEAFF. V and J are TRBV6-1 and TRBJ1-1; 9 nucleotides agree with TRBD1. This CDR3 has 15 amino acids. Germline V gene lookup returns CDR1 MNHNS and CDR2 SASEGT. With 6 bases clipped from V and 4 bases from J, the junction kept 9 bases outside the gene matches.

This rearrangement joins TRBV30 to TRBJ2-3; 10 nucleotides align to TRBD2. This CDR3 has 13 residues. The germline V gene encodes CDR1 GTSNPN and CDR2 SVGIG (reference sequence). J lost 4 bases, V lost 8 bases, and 6 bases had no gene match. This chain's CDR3 is CARTLAGADTQYF. The CDR3 DNA sequence: TGTGCCCGGACTCTAGCGGGAGCAGATACGCAGTATTTT.

The V call is TRBV2, the J call TRBJ2-5, with TRBD1 matching 9 bases. The ends lost 6 bases at V and 4 bases at J; junction bases unmatched: 12. This CDR3 is 16 amino acids long. The germline gives CDR1 SNHLY, CDR2 FYNNEI. This CDR3 is CASRDGQGTSAETQYF. The CDR3 DNA reads TGTGCCAGCAGGGACGGACAGGGGACATCCGCAGAGACCCAGTACTTC.

This chain connects TRBV4-3 to TRBJ1-4; 10 bases map to TRBD1. The germline V gene has CDR1 LGHNA and CDR2 YSLEER. Trimming at V came to 0 bases and at J to 5 bases, leaving 0 bases not matched to a gene. The CDR3 extends over 15 amino acids. CDR3 residues: CASSQEGQGNEKLFF. The DNA of the CDR3 is TGCGCCAGCAGCCAAGAGGGACAGGGGAATGAAAAACTGTTTTTT.

The chain combines TRBV19 with TRBJ2-6; D is unclear. Trimming shortened V by 3 bases and J by 2 bases, and 8 bases separated the two germline ends. There are 15 residues in the CDR3. Per germline, CDR1 LNHDA and CDR2 SQIVND (reference sequence). In DNA, the CDR3 is TGTGCCAGTAGTATCCAGGTAACTGGGGCCAACGTCCTGACTTTC. Amino acid sequence: CASSIQVTGANVLTF.

CDR3 protein: CASSQDTGQGMYEQYF. DNA of the CDR3: TGCGCCAGCAGCCAAGATACGGGACAGGGAATGTACGAGCAGTACTTC. This chain joins TRBV4-1 and TRBJ2-7; 9 nucleotides agree with TRBD1. From germline, CDR1 is MGHRA and CDR2 YSYEKL. The CDR3 is made up of 16 amino acids. After removal of 0 bases from V and 4 bases from J, the junction contained 7 bases not matched to a gene.

The chain carries TRBV30 and TRBJ2-7; D unresolved. The CDR3 covers 11 residues. V was shortened by 3 bases and J by 2 bases, with 5 bases between the two germline ends. Germline CDR1 reads GTSNPN; CDR2 reads SVGIG (reference sequence). This CDR3 reads CAWSSTYEQYF. The CDR3 DNA reads TGTGCCTGGAGCTCTACCTACGAGCAGTACTTC.

V is TRBV30 and J is TRBJ1-1; D gene uncertain. From germline, CDR1 is GTSNPN and CDR2 SVGIG (reference sequence). Trimming pared 3 bases from V and 0 bases from J, leaving 5 bases between. The CDR3 covers 12 residues. CDR3 sequence (DNA): TGTGCCTGGAGCGGGGTGAACACTGAAGCTTTCTTT. As protein: CAWSGVNTEAFF. Complete variable domain (other parts from reference TRBV30 and TRBJ1-1): SQTIHQWPATLVQPVGSPLSLECTVEGTSNPNLYWYRQAAGRGLQLLFYSVGIGQISSEVPQNLSASRPQDRQFILSSKKLLLSDSGFYLCAWSGVNTEAFFGQGTRLTVV.

A word on this clone: A read error may account for a junction end that differs from germline. The chain employs TRBV29-1 and TRBJ1-2; D might be TRBD1 (6 bases). Germline V gives CDR1 SQVTM, CDR2 ANQGSEA. The CDR3 is made up of 14 amino acids. The CDR3 DNA follows: TGCGGCGTTGAGGGACACGGTTCTAACTATGGCTACACCTTC. Translating it yields CGVEGHGSNYGYTF.

The chain carries TRBV29-1 and TRBJ1-1, with D unresolved. The V end lost 4 bases, the J end lost 0 bases, and 9 bases lay between the germline ends. Per germline, CDR1 SQVTM and CDR2 ANQGSEA. The CDR3 spans 13 residues. CDR3 sequence (DNA): TGCAGCGTTGTCCCACAGATGAACACTGAAGCTTTCTTT. Translated: CSVVPQMNTEAFF. Looking up the rest from reference TRBV29-1 and TRBJ1-1 gives the full variable domain: SAVISQKPSRDICQRGTSLTIQCQVDSQVTMMFWYRQQPGQSLTLIATANQGSEATYESGFVIDKFPISRPNLTFSTLTVSNMSPEDSSIYLCSVVPQMNTEAFFGQGTRLTVV.

The chain has TRBV29-1 and TRBJ1-5; tentatively, D is TRBD1 (5 bases). With 4 bases removed from V and 4 bases from J, the gap between germline ends came to 11 bases. The CDR3 loop spans 13 amino acids. Germline CDR1 is SQVTM and CDR2 is ANQGSEA. CDR3 amino acids: CSVGQGTNQPQHF. The CDR3 bases are TGCAGCGTTGGGCAGGGAACTAATCAGCCCCAGCATTTT. The full variable domain, in which reference TRBV29-1 and TRBJ1-5 provide the parts outside the CDR3, is SAVISQKPSRDICQRGTSLTIQCQVDSQVTMMFWYRQQPGQSLTLIATANQGSEATYESGFVIDKFPISRPNLTFSTLTVSNMSPEDSSIYLCSVGQGTNQPQHFGDGTRLSIL.

The J gene is TRBJ2-7, the V gene TRBV13, with a weak D call TRBD1 (6 bases). The CDR3 has 15 amino acids. The germline CDR1 and CDR2 sequences are PRHDT and FYEKMQ (reference sequence). V was shortened by 5 bases and J by 3 bases, with 17 bases between the two germline ends. The CDR3 spells CASSPGTRIHYEQYF. DNA for the CDR3: TGTGCCAGCAGCCCCGGGACAAGGATTCACTACGAGCAGTACTTC.

This clone was observed once. V usage is TRBV6-6 and J usage is TRBJ2-7; TRBD2 agrees at 9 bases. With V trimmed by 8 bases and J by 2 bases, 7 bases remained unmatched. The germline CDR1 and CDR2 sequences are MNHNY and SVGAGI (reference sequence). The CDR3 has 14 amino acids. The CDR3 coding sequence is TGTGCCAGCTGGCGAGCTAGCGGGGCCTACGAGCAGTACTTC. It encodes CASWRASGAYEQYF.

This clone turned up a few times. This rearrangement joins TRBV6-1 to TRBJ1-1; no reliable D call. The length of the CDR3 is 17 residues. Germline-derived CDR1 and CDR2 are MNHNS and SASEGT. V was pared by 0 bases and J by 4 bases, with 18 bases between. The CDR3 spells CASSEANGVFWGTEAFF. The CDR3 DNA is TGTGCCAGCAGTGAAGCAAACGGGGTATTTTGGGGCACTGAAGCTTTCTTT.

The J gene is TRBJ1-1, the V gene TRBV29-1, with D unclear. Germline V gene data show CDR1 as SQVTM and CDR2 as ANQGSEA. The CDR3 covers 12 residues. Trimming shortened V by 5 bases and J by 5 bases, and 12 bases separated the two germline ends. This CDR3 is CSVRGARTEAFF. CDR3 DNA sequence: TGCAGCGTTCGGGGTGCGCGTACTGAAGCTTTCTTT.

This chain connects TRBV29-1 to TRBJ2-5, with D hard to call. CDR3 length: 10 residues. The germline V gene encodes CDR1 SQVTM and CDR2 ANQGSEA. V shed 5 bases and J shed 2 bases, with 3 bases lying between them. CDR3 DNA sequence: TGCAGCGTTTCGCAAGAGACCCAGTACTTC. Translating gives CSVSQETQYF.

J is TRBJ2-5 and V is TRBV7-6; TRBD2 matches at 12 bases. V gave up 4 bases and J gave up 5 bases; unmatched junction bases: 5. CDR1 is SGHVS and CDR2 is FNYEAQ in the germline V gene. This CDR3 has 15 residues. The CDR3 loop reads CASSSPSGGVETQYF. The CDR3 region has the DNA TGTGCCAGCAGCTCTCCTAGCGGGGGGGTTGAGACCCAGTACTTC.

The genes are TRBV11-2 and TRBJ2-7; D gene unclear. CDR1 SGHAT and CDR2 FQNNGV come from the germline V gene. The V end was cut by 0 bases, the J end by 0 bases, with 3 bases between. The CDR3 totals 13 residues. The CDR3 region is CASSLDSSYEQYF. The CDR3 coding sequence is TGTGCCAGCAGCTTAGACAGCTCCTACGAGCAGTACTTC.

V and J are TRBV29-1 and TRBJ1-1, with D maybe TRBD1 (5 bases). The CDR3 covers 14 residues. From germline, CDR1 is SQVTM and CDR2 ANQGSEA. The V and J ends lost 3 bases and 5 bases respectively, with 16 bases between them. CDR3 DNA: TGCAGCGTTGAGAGTACCCAGGGTGGAACTGAAGCTTTCTTT. It translates to CSVESTQGGTEAFF.

This clone was counted only a few times. Here the CDR3 DNA reads TGTGCCAGCAGTTACGGAGACAGGCTGAACACTGAAGCTTTCTTT. Its translation is CASSYGDRLNTEAFF. V usage is TRBV6-5 and J usage is TRBJ1-1, with D possibly TRBD1 on 6 matching bases. From germline, CDR1 is MNHEY and CDR2 SVGAGI. V lost 2 bases, J lost 0 bases, and 10 bases lay in between. This CDR3 spans 15 amino acids.

The rearrangement uses TRBV6-5 and TRBJ1-2; the D gene is possibly TRBD1 (5 bases). The V end lost 5 bases, the J end lost 2 bases, and 12 bases lay between the germline ends. Germline-derived CDR1 and CDR2 are MNHEY and SVGAGI. This CDR3 is 14 amino acids long. The CDR3 DNA is TGTGCCAGCAGTAACGGGGCGGGAAACTATGGCTACACCTTC. This gives the protein CASSNGAGNYGYTF.

J is TRBJ1-1 and V is TRBV29-1, with D possibly TRBD1 on 6 matching bases. V dropped 3 bases and J dropped 5 bases, with 10 bases sitting between them. The CDR3 totals 12 residues. Germline CDR1 SQVTM, CDR2 ANQGSEA. The CDR3: CSVDHRVTEAFF. Written as DNA, the CDR3 is TGCAGCGTTGACCACAGGGTGACTGAAGCTTTCTTT.

This clone came up once. Other nucleotide sequences from this sample produce the same CDR3. The V call is TRBV5-1, the J call TRBJ1-5; D perhaps matches TRBD1 (5 bases). The CDR3 runs 13 residues. Per the germline V gene, CDR1 is SGHRS and CDR2 is YFSETQ. V lost 0 bases, J lost 4 bases, and 5 bases lay in between. CDR3 amino acids: CASSLDRNQPQHF. CDR3 DNA: TGCGCCAGCAGCTTGGACAGGAATCAGCCCCAGCATTTT. The full variable domain, in which reference TRBV5-1 and TRBJ1-5 provide the parts outside the CDR3, is KAGVTQTPRYLIKTRGQQVTLSCSPISGHRSVSWYQQTPGQGLQFLFEYFSETQRNKGNFPGRFSGRQFSNSRSEMNVSTLELGDSALYLCASSLDRNQPQHFGDGTRLSIL.

The V gene is TRBV30, the J gene TRBJ1-1; D remains unclear. CDR3 size: 13 residues. Trimming pared 0 bases from V and 2 bases from J, leaving 7 bases between. CDR1 and CDR2 from the germline V gene are GTSNPN and SVGIG (reference sequence). In DNA, the CDR3 is TGTGCCTGGAGTGTTTGGCCTAACACTGAAGCTTTCTTT. This gives the protein CAWSVWPNTEAFF.